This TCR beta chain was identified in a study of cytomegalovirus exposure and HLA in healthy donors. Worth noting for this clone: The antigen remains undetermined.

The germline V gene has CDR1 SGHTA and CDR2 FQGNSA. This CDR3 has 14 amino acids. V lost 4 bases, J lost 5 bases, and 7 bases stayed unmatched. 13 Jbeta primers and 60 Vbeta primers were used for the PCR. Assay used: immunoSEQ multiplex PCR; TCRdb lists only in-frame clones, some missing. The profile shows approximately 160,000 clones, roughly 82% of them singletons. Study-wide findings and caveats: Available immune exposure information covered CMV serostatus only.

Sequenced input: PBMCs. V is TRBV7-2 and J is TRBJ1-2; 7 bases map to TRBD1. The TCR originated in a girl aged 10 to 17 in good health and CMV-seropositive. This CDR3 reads CASSSIGQAYGYTF. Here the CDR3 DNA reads TGTGCCAGCAGCTCCATAGGACAGGCTTATGGCTACACCTTC. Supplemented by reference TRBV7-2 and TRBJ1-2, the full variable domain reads GAGVSQSPSNKVTEKGKDVELRCDPISGHTALYWYRQSLGQGLEFLIYFQGNSAPDKSGLPSDRFSAERTGGSVSTLTIQRTQQEDSAVYLCASSSIGQAYGYTFGSGTRLTVV.